The present entry profiles one T cell receptor (beta chain) with its context. The germline CDR1 and CDR2 sequences are LNHDA and SQIVND (reference sequence). The ends lost 5 bases at V and 6 bases at J; junction bases unmatched: 3. The CDR3 length is 14 residues. The time point is: peripheral blood 6 weeks after treatment start. Disease in patients was locally advanced or metastatic urothelial carcinoma. Measured with immunoSEQ multiplex PCR; TCRdb has only the in-frame clones, and not every one. The table records some 51,000 clones, 88% of them present only once. This specimen belongs to a study of PD-L1 blockade in urothelial cancer.

The TCR was taken from a man aged 55 to 69 with urothelial cancer. The rearrangement uses TRBV19 and TRBJ1-6; 8 bases map to TRBD1. This material consisted of PBMCs, taken around atezolizumab (anti-PD-L1) treatment. The CDR3 sequence: CASSVDRGNSPLHF. The DNA for the CDR3 is TGTGCCAGTAGTGTCGACAGGGGTAATTCACCCCTCCACTTT.